This T cell receptor (beta chain) was observed in a study of blood T cell repertoires in COVID-19. Turning to the study itself: Sites in the United States, Italy and Spain provided acute and convalescent COVID-19 samples.

Authors' methods: Nucleated cell number was recorded as an estimate derived from reference gene primer amplification. Some clones are missing from TCRdb's copy, which holds only in-frame ones; the method was immunoSEQ multiplex PCR. V and J calls and clone size are those listed in that table; D and trimming were worked out from the DNA. The repertoire consists of roughly 77,000 clones, with about 80% occurring once and the leading ten covering 4% to 6%. The germline V and J ends were trimmed by 6 bases and 3 bases, with 11 bases remaining between them. CDR1 is MNHEY, CDR2 SVGAGI, per germline. The CDR3 has 14 amino acids.

This clonotype originated in a woman between 65 and 79 years old with acute or convalescent COVID-19. The specimen sequenced was peripheral blood. The chain links TRBV6-5 to TRBJ2-2; the D is unclear. CDR3 bases: TGTGCCAGCAGCATAGACACGTACACCGGGGAGCTGTTTTTT. Protein sequence: CASSIDTYTGELFF.